The rows below give T cell receptor beta chains drawn from one sample of a study of blood T cell repertoires in COVID-19. The method was immunoSEQ multiplex PCR; TCRdb's version includes in-frame clones alone and lacks a portion of them. The sample includes about 210,000 clones, less than 90% of them seen just once. Sequencing used peripheral blood. The receptors come from a man aged 70 or older with acute or convalescent COVID-19. CDR3s include the opening cysteine and the closing phenylalanine or tryptophan. D genes are given only for firm matches. Clone size, where shown, is once, few, many, or a class for clones that have expanded.

TRBJ2-1,15,TRBV27,NA,NA,TGTGCCAGCAGTGACAGCGGGTACTCCTACAATGAGCAGTTCTTC,CASSDSGYSYNEQFF
TRBJ1-2,12,TRBV24-1,TRBD1,NA,TGTGCCACCAGTGACCAAGACAGGGTCAAGGTCTTC,CATSDQDRVKVF
TRBJ2-2,15,TRBV4-2,TRBD2,NA,TGTGCCAGCAAGGGGCGGGAGGGTTTCACCGGGGAGCTGTTTTTT,CASKGREGFTGELFF
TRBJ1-5,16,TRBV2,TRBD1,NA,TGTGCCAGCAGCTCGACAGGGGCAAATAGCAATCAGCCCCAGCATTTT,CASSSTGANSNQPQHF
TRBJ1-5,14,TRBV19,TRBD1,NA,TGTGCCAGTAGTCCACAGGGGGCGAATCAGCCCCAGCATTTT,CASSPQGANQPQHF
TRBJ2-5,16,TRBV5-4,TRBD2,NA,TGTGCCAGCAGCCCCACATTCGGCGGGAGAGGGGAGACCCAGTACTTC,CASSPTFGGRGETQYF
TRBJ2-3,14,TRBV5-4,NA,NA,TGTGCCAGCAGCGAGGCGGCAGACACAGATACGCAGTATTTT,CASSEAADTDTQYF
TRBJ1-5,14,TRBV19,NA,NA,TGTGCCAGTAGTTTCAGGGAAGTAAATCAGCCCCAGCATTTT,CASSFREVNQPQHF
TRBJ1-4,15,TRBV5-1,NA,NA,TGCGCCAGCAGCTTGGGAGGGGGAACTAATGAAAAACTGTTTTTT,CASSLGGGTNEKLFF
TRBJ1-4,15,TRBV28,TRBD1,NA,TGTGCCAGCACTCTCGGGGCAGGGGGACGAGAAAAACTGTTTTTT,CASTLGAGGREKLFF
TRBJ2-2,14,TRBV11-3,TRBD1,NA,TGTGCCAGCAGCCCTACAGGGGGCTCCGGGGAGCTGTTTTTT,CASSPTGGSGELFF
TRBJ2-1,19,TRBV14,TRBD1,NA,TGTGCCAGCAGCCACATTTTTTCGGGCGGAGACAGGGGGCTAAATGAGCAGTTCTTC,CASSHIFSGGDRGLNEQFF
TRBJ2-5,12,TRBV7-6,NA,NA,TGTGCCAGCAGCTTACATGAGGGGACCCAGTACTTC,CASSLHEGTQYF
TRBJ2-1,18,TRBV3-1/TRBV3-2,TRBD2,few,TGTGCCAGCAGCCCTCCTCTAATAGCGGGAGGAGGCTACAATGAGCAGTTCTTC,CASSPPLIAGGGYNEQFF
TRBJ1-6,14,TRBV19,NA,NA,TGTGCCAGTAGTTCCGGGACACGAAATTCACCCCTCCACTTT,CASSSGTRNSPLHF
TRBJ1-1,14,TRBV19,TRBD1,once,TGTGCCAGTAGTTTCGGGACAGGGATAACTGAAGCTTTCTTT,CASSFGTGITEAFF
TRBJ2-2,15,TRBV7-9,NA,NA,TGTGCCAGCAACAAAGGGACATTAGACACCGGGGAGCTGTTTTTT,CASNKGTLDTGELFF
TRBJ2-2,16,TRBV9,NA,NA,TGTGCCAGCAGCGTAGGTTGGGCAGTGAACACCGGGGAGCTGTTTTTT,CASSVGWAVNTGELFF
TRBJ2-7,15,TRBV5-6,NA,NA,TGTGCCAGCAGCCCCCCTAGCGATTACCCCTACGAGCAGTACTTC,CASSPPSDYPYEQYF
TRBJ2-3,15,TRBV5-1,NA,NA,TGCGCCAGCAGCTTGTTGCCTAGCGGCACAGATACGCAGTATTTT,CASSLLPSGTDTQYF
TRBJ2-3,13,TRBV5-5,TRBD1,NA,TGTGCCAGCAGCGTGACAGGGTTAGATACGCAGTATTTT,CASSVTGLDTQYF
TRBJ2-6,21,TRBV15,TRBD2,once,TGTGCCACCAGCAGAGCACCGAGCAGGCTAGCGGGAGTGTCTGGGGCCAACGTCCTGACTTTC,CATSRAPSRLAGVSGANVLTF
TRBJ1-1,12,TRBV30,TRBD1,NA,TGTGCCTGGGGACAGGGGAACACTGAAGCTTTCTTT,CAWGQGNTEAFF